The next 21 T cell receptor beta chains were all read from a single sample in a study of T cell changes during pregnancy in multiple sclerosis. TCRdb's copy holds only in-frame clones and misses some; the assay was immunoSEQ multiplex PCR. The sample holds over 35,000 clones, almost 95% seen once. The source was CD8+ T cells from peripheral blood mononuclear cells, collected in the third trimester of pregnancy. These receptors were collected from a female donor with multiple sclerosis, enrolled in a pregnancy study.

This clone was counted a single time. The rearrangement uses TRBV5-6 and TRBJ2-3, with TRBD1 matching over 8 bases. Germline-derived CDR1 and CDR2 are SGHDT and YYEEEE. The V segment lost 5 bases and the J segment 4 bases; nucleotides outside the gene matches: 18. This CDR3 region has 18 residues. The CDR3 spells CASSQFLQGDHGPDTQYF. The DNA of the CDR3 is TGTGCCAGCAGTCAGTTTTTACAGGGGGATCACGGCCCAGATACGCAGTATTTT.

The rearrangement uses TRBV5-1 and TRBJ2-1; TRBD2 agrees at 8 bases. Per germline, CDR1 SGHRS and CDR2 YFSETQ. CDR3 length: 17 amino acids. V lost 0 bases to trimming and J lost 6 bases; unmatched junction nucleotides: 11. CDR3 in DNA: TGCGCCAGCAGCTTGGTCACCCTAGAGGGACTAGTCAATGAGCAGTTCTTC. Translation gives CASSLVTLEGLVNEQFF.

This clone has more than one count but fewer than ten. V gene TRBV19 combines with J gene TRBJ2-3, with 10 bases fitting TRBD2. V shed 3 bases and J 4 bases; nucleotides not matched to a gene: 4. This CDR3 comprises 15 residues. Germline loops: CDR1 LNHDA, CDR2 SQIVND (reference sequence). The CDR3 spells CASSILAGAPDTQYF. CDR3 sequence (DNA): TGTGCCAGTAGTATCCTAGCGGGAGCCCCAGATACGCAGTATTTT. Filled out from reference TRBV19 and TRBJ2-3, the complete variable domain reads DGGITQSPKYLFRKEGQNVTLSCEQNLNHDAMYWYRQDPGQGLRLIYYSQIVNDFQKGDIAEGYSVSREKKESFPLTVTSAQKNPTAFYLCASSILAGAPDTQYFGPGTRLTVL.

The chain joins TRBV7-9 to TRBJ2-7; TRBD2 matches 11 bases. The V gene end was trimmed by 5 bases and the J gene end by 2 bases; junction bases not matched to a gene: 5. This CDR3 spans 15 amino acids. CDR1 and CDR2 from the germline V gene are SEHNR and FQNEAQ (reference sequence). CDR3 sequence (DNA): TGTGCCAGCAGCCGTAGCGGGAGGGCCACCTACGAGCAGTACTTC. Residues: CASSRSGRATYEQYF.

The CDR3 is CASSLSVGTGWVGQYF. The CDR3 nucleotides read TGTGCCAGCAGTTTATCCGTAGGGACAGGGTGGGTTGGGCAGTACTTC. The chain has TRBV27 and TRBJ2-7; 9 nucleotides line up with TRBD1. The ends lost 0 bases at V and 9 bases at J; junction bases unmatched: 12. The CDR3 consists of 16 residues. Germline CDR1 MNHEY, CDR2 SMNVEV (reference sequence).

The V gene is TRBV27, the J gene TRBJ2-3; 7 nucleotides align to TRBD2. This CDR3 is built from 18 residues. After removal of 2 bases from V and 1 base from J, the junction contained 12 bases not matched to a gene. Germline lookup yields CDR1 MNHEY and CDR2 SMNVEV (reference sequence). DNA for the CDR3: TGTGCCAGCAGTTTACGGTCTAGCGGAAGTGGCGGCACAGATACGCAGTATTTT. This codes for CASSLRSSGSGGTDTQYF.

V is TRBV7-2 and J is TRBJ2-3, with a weak D call TRBD2 (6 bases). The CDR3 consists of 15 residues. From germline, CDR1 is SGHTA and CDR2 FQGNSA. V was trimmed by 0 bases and J by 7 bases, leaving 14 bases between them. CDR3 in amino acids: CASSLAPGTPHTQYF. CDR3 coding DNA: TGTGCCAGCAGCTTAGCGCCTGGGACTCCTCATACGCAGTATTTT.

The chain recombines TRBV6-1 with TRBJ2-3; D is unresolved. The germline CDR1 and CDR2 sequences are MNHNS and SASEGT. The V end was cut by 2 bases, the J end by 1 base, with 4 bases between. This CDR3 has 13 residues. For the CDR3, the DNA is TGTGCCAGCAGTGAAACAGGCACAGATACGCAGTATTTT. This sequence encodes CASSETGTDTQYF.

This clone was picked up one time. The chain employs TRBV19 and TRBJ2-5, with a weak D call TRBD2 (6 bases). V was clipped by 1 base and J by 5 bases, with 20 bases between them. CDR3 length: 17 amino acids. In germline, CDR1 is LNHDA, CDR2 SQIVND (reference sequence). In DNA form, the CDR3 reads TGTGCCAGTAGTATAGGGGCTTTGGGGGGAGTGGGGGAGACCCAGTACTTC. The encoded protein is CASSIGALGGVGETQYF. The full variable domain, completed using reference TRBV19 and TRBJ2-5, is DGGITQSPKYLFRKEGQNVTLSCEQNLNHDAMYWYRQDPGQGLRLIYYSQIVNDFQKGDIAEGYSVSREKKESFPLTVTSAQKNPTAFYLCASSIGALGGVGETQYFGPGTRLLVL.

The rearrangement links TRBV28 to TRBJ2-7; possibly TRBD1 for D (6 bases). V was trimmed by 5 bases and J by 3 bases, leaving 26 bases between them. Germline V gene data show CDR1 as MDHEN and CDR2 as SYDVKM. This CDR3 region has 18 residues. The CDR3 nucleotides read TGTGCCAGCAGTCAGGTGGAAGGCCGTTTAGGACAGAACTACGAGCAGTACTTC. It encodes CASSQVEGRLGQNYEQYF.

This sequence joins TRBV6-5 and TRBJ2-1; a possible D gene is TRBD1 (5 bases). The CDR3 runs 15 residues. V lost 4 bases and J lost 4, with 14 bases in between. The germline V gene has CDR1 MNHEY and CDR2 SVGAGI. DNA of the CDR3: TGTGCCAGCAGTTCCCCTTTTTCAGGGTACAATGAGCAGTTCTTC. Its translation: CASSSPFSGYNEQFF.

The chain recombines TRBV28 with TRBJ2-3; 9 bases agree with TRBD1. This CDR3 comprises 12 residues. Per germline, CDR1 MDHEN and CDR2 SYDVKM. The trim removed 8 bases at V and 3 bases at J, leaving 0 bases unmatched. CDR3: CASGTGTDTQYF. The CDR3 nucleotides read TGTGCCAGCGGGACAGGGACAGATACGCAGTATTTT.

V and J are TRBV4-1 and TRBJ2-7, with 7 bases identical to TRBD1. Trimming cost V 0 bases and J 2 bases; bases outside gene matches: 10. The CDR3 totals 17 residues. CDR1 and CDR2 (germline): MGHRA, YSYEKL. Written as DNA, the CDR3 is TGCGCCAGCAGCCAAGATGCCGGGACAGCTCGAACCTACGAGCAGTACTTC. It specifies CASSQDAGTARTYEQYF.

The chain uses TRBV2 and TRBJ2-1; tentatively, D is TRBD1 (5 bases). Between the trimmed V and J ends, which lost 1 base and 5 bases, there was a span of 12 bases. This CDR3 comprises 15 residues. Germline-derived CDR1 and CDR2 are SNHLY and FYNNEI. CDR3 nucleotides: TGTGCCAGCAGTGAAGGATACGGACAAAACAATGAGCAGTTCTTC. Translation gives CASSEGYGQNNEQFF.

This chain uses TRBV4-1 with TRBJ2-1; the match to TRBD2 covers 8 bases. The CDR3 covers 15 residues. Germline V gene data show CDR1 as MGHRA and CDR2 as YSYEKL. J was trimmed by 8 bases and V by 5 bases; bases with no gene match: 11. CDR3 DNA sequence: TGCGCCAGCAGCTTTATAGCGGGAATAGGGTATGAGCAGTTCTTC. Its protein is CASSFIAGIGYEQFF.

This chain connects TRBV15 to TRBJ2-7; D call uncertain. The CDR3 sequence is 14 residues long. The ends were cut back, 1 base at V and 2 bases at J, with 9 bases in the middle. Per the germline V gene, CDR1 is LNHNV and CDR2 is YYDKDF (reference sequence). This CDR3 is CATSRVSPPYEQYF. CDR3 DNA: TGTGCCACCAGCAGAGTTAGCCCCCCCTACGAGCAGTACTTC.

The chain combines TRBV30 with TRBJ2-5; 10 nucleotides match TRBD1. CDR1 is GTSNPN and CDR2 is SVGIG in the germline V gene (reference sequence). V gave up 0 bases and J gave up 1 base; unmatched junction bases: 2. The CDR3 covers 15 residues. CDR3 sequence reads: CAWSVGTGVQETQYF. As DNA, the CDR3 is TGTGCCTGGAGTGTAGGGACAGGGGTCCAAGAGACCCAGTACTTC.

The chain couples TRBV4-1 to TRBJ2-7, with 7 bases aligning to TRBD1. Germline CDR1 reads MGHRA; CDR2 reads YSYEKL. Unmatched junction bases numbered 2, after V lost 0 bases and J lost 0 bases. The CDR3 length is 15 residues. CDR3 amino acids: CASSQEDRPSYEQYF. CDR3 in DNA: TGCGCCAGCAGCCAAGAGGACAGGCCCTCCTACGAGCAGTACTTC.

This clone occurred once. This CDR3 is CASSRSGTTYEQYF. The CDR3 bases are TGTGCCAGCAGCCGTAGCGGGACCACCTACGAGCAGTACTTC. The chain employs TRBV5-4 and TRBJ2-7; 8 nucleotides agree with TRBD2. The V gene's germline CDR1 is SGHNT and CDR2 YYREEE (reference sequence). The V segment lost 4 bases and the J segment 2 bases; nucleotides outside the gene matches: 5. The CDR3 length is 14 residues.

The V gene is TRBV6-6, the J gene TRBJ2-2; TRBD2 aligns across 10 bases. J lost 8 bases, V lost 2 bases, and 5 bases had no gene match. Germline CDR1 and CDR2: MNHNY and SVGAGI (reference sequence). The CDR3 is 15 amino acids. CDR3 in amino acids: CASSYLGTSAGELFF. In DNA form, the CDR3 reads TGTGCCAGCAGTTACCTCGGGACTAGCGCTGGGGAGCTGTTTTTT.

This chain links TRBV9 with TRBJ1-2; D remains ambiguous. This CDR3 is 12 amino acids long. CDR1 is SGDLS, CDR2 YYNGEE, per germline. The V gene lost 4 bases and the J gene lost 5 bases, with 9 bases spanning the gap. DNA for the CDR3: TGTGCCAGCAGCAACCGGGTGTATGGCTACACCTTC. Encoded protein: CASSNRVYGYTF.